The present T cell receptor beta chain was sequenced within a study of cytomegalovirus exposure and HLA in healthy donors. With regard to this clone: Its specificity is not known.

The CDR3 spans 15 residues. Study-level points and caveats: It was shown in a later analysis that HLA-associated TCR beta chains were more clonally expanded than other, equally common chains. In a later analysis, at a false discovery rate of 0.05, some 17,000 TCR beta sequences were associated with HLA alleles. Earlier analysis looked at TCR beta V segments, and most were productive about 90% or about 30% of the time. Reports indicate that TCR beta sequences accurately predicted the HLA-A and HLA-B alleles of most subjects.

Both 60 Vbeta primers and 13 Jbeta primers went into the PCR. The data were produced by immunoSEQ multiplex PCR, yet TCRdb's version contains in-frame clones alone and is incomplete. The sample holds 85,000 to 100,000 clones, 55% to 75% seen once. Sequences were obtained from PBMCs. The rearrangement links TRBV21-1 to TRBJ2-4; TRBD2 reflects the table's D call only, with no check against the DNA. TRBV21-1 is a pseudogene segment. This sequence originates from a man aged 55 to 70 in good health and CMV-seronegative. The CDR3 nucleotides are TGTGCCAGCCCGAGAGACGGAGTAGCCAAAAACATTCAGTACTTC. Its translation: CASPRDGVAKNIQYF.